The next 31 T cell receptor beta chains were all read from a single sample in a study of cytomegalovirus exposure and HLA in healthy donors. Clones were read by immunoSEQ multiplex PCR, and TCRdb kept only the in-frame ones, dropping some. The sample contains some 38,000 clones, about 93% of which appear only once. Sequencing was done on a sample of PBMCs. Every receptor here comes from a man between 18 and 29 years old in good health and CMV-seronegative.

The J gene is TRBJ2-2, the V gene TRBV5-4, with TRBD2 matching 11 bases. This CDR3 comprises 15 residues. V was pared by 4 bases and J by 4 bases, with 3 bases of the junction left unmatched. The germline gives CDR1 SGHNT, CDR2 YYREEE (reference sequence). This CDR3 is CASSLSGGGTGELFF. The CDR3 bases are TGTGCCAGCAGCCTTAGCGGGGGGGGCACCGGGGAGCTGTTTTTT.

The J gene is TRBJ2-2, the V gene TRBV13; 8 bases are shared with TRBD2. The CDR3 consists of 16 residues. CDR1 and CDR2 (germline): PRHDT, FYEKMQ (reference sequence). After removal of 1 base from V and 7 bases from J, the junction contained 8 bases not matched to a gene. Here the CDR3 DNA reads TGTGCCAGCAGCTTAGCGGAGCGGGGGACCGGCGGGGAGCTGTTTTTT. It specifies CASSLAERGTGGELFF. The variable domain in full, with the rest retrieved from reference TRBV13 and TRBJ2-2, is AAGVIQSPRHLIKEKRETATLKCYPIPRHDTVYWYQQGPGQDPQFLISFYEKMQSDKGSIPDRFSAQQFSDYHSELNMSSLELGDSALYFCASSLAERGTGGELFFGEGSRLTVL.

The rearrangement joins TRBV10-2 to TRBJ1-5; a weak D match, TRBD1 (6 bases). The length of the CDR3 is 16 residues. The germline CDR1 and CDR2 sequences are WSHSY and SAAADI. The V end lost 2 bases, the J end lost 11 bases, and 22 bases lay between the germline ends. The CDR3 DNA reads TGCGCCAGCAGTGAGCAATTATCAGGGGTCGGGGGGGCCCAGCATTTT. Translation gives CASSEQLSGVGGAQHF.

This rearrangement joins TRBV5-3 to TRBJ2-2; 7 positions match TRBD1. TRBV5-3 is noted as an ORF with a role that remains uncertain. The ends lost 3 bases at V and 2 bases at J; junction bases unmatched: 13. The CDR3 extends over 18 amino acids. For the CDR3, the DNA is TGTGCCAGAAGCTCGCGTAAGCAGGGGGTCGTAAACACCGGGGAGCTGTTTTTT. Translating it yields CARSSRKQGVVNTGELFF.

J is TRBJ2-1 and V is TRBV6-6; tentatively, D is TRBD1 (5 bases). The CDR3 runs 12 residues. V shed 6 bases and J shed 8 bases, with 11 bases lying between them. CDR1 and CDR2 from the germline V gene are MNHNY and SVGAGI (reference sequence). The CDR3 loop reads CASRPGKHEQFF. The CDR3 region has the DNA TGTGCCAGCAGGCCAGGGAAGCATGAGCAGTTCTTC.

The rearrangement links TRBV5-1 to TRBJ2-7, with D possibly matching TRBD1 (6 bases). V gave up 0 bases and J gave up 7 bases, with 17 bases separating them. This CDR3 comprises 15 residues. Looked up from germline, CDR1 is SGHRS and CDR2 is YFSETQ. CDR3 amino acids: CASSLGTGPLVEQYF. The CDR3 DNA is TGCGCCAGCAGCTTGGGTACAGGGCCCCTCGTGGAGCAGTACTTC.

The CDR3 coding sequence is TGTGCCAGCAGCGTAGGGACAGACCCTAATGAAAAACTGTTTTTT. The encoded protein is CASSVGTDPNEKLFF. The chain links TRBV9 to TRBJ1-4; TRBD1 is a possible D gene (6 bases). Trimming pared 0 bases from V and 3 bases from J, leaving 9 bases between. Per germline, CDR1 SGDLS and CDR2 YYNGEE. This CDR3 comprises 15 residues.

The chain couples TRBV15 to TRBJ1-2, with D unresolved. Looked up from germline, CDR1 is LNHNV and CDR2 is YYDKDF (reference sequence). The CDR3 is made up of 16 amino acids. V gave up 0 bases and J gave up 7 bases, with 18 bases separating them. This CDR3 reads CATSRDNPTVSGGYTF. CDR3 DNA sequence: TGTGCCACCAGCAGAGATAATCCAACCGTCAGCGGTGGCTACACCTTC.

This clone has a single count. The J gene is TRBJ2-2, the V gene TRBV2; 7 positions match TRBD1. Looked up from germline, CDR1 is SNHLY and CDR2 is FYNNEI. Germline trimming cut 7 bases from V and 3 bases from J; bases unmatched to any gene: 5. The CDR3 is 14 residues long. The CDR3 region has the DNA TGTGCCAGCACCGGGCAGGGGGACACCGGGGAGCTGTTTTTT. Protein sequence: CASTGQGDTGELFF.

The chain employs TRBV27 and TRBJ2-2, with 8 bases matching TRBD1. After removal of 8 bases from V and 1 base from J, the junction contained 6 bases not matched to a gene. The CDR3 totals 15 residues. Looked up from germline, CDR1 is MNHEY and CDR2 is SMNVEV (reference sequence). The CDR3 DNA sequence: TGTGCCAGCCGGATGGGACAGGTGAACACCGGGGAGCTGTTTTTT. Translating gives CASRMGQVNTGELFF.

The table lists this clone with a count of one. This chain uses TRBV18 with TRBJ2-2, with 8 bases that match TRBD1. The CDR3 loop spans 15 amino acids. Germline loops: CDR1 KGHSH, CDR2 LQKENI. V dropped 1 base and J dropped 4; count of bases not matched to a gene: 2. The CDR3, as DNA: TGTGCCAGCTCACCACGTCAGGGGGCCACCGGGGAGCTGTTTTTT. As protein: CASSPRQGATGELFF. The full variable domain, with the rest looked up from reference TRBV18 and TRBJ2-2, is NAGVMQNPRHLVRRRGQEARLRCSPMKGHSHVYWYRQLPEEGLKFMVYLQKENIIDESGMPKERFSAEFPKEGPSILRIQQVVRGDSAAYFCASSPRQGATGELFFGEGSRLTVL.

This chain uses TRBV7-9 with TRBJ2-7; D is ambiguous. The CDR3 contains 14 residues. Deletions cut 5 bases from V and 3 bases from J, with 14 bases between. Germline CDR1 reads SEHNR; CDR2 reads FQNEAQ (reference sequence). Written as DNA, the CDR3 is TGTGCCAGCAGCAATGCACAGCAGTACTACGAGCAGTACTTC. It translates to CASSNAQQYYEQYF.

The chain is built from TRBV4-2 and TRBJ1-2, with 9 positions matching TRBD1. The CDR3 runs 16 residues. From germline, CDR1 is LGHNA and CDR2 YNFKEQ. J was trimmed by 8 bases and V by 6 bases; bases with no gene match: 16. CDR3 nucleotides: TGTGCCAGCAGTTCTAGGGACAGGGATCAAATAGGAGGCTACACCTTC. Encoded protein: CASSSRDRDQIGGYTF.

CDR3 in DNA: TGTGCCACGGCGGGACAGGGGGCGGGCGGAGGCACTGAAGCTTTCTTT. Its protein is CATAGQGAGGGTEAFF. The chain is built from TRBV10-3 and TRBJ1-1; 12 positions match TRBD1. The CDR3 is made up of 16 amino acids. After removal of 10 bases from V and 4 bases from J, the junction contained 13 bases not matched to a gene. CDR1 and CDR2 (germline): ENHRY, SYGVKD.

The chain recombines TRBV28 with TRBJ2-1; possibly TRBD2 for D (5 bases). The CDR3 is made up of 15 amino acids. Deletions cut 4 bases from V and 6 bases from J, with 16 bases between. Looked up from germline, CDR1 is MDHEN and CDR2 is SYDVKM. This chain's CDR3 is CASSYGIREGNEQFF. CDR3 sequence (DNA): TGTGCCAGCAGTTACGGGATTAGAGAGGGCAATGAGCAGTTCTTC.

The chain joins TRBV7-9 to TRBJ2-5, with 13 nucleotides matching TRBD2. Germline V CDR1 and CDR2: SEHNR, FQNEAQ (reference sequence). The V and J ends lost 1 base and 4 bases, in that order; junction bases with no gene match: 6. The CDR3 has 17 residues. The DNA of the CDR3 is TGTGCCAGCAGCTTAGGGACTAGCGGGAGTTTGGGAGAGACCCAGTACTTC. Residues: CASSLGTSGSLGETQYF. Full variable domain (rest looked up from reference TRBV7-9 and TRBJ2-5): DTGVSQNPRHKITKRGQNVTFRCDPISEHNRLYWYRQTLGQGPEFLTYFQNEAQLEKSRLLSDRFSAERPKGSFSTLEIQRTEQGDSAMYLCASSLGTSGSLGETQYFGPGTRLLVL.

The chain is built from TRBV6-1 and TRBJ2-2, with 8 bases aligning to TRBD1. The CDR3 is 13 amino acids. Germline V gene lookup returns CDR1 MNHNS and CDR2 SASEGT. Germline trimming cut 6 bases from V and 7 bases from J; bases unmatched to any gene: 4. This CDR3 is CASSVGQVGELFF. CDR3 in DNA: TGTGCCAGCAGCGTGGGACAGGTCGGGGAGCTGTTTTTT.

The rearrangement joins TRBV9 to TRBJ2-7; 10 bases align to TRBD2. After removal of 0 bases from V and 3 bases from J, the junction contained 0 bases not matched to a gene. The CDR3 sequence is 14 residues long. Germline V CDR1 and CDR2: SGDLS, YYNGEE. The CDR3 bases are TGTGCCAGCAGCGTAGGACTAGCGGGCTACGAGCAGTACTTC. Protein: CASSVGLAGYEQYF.

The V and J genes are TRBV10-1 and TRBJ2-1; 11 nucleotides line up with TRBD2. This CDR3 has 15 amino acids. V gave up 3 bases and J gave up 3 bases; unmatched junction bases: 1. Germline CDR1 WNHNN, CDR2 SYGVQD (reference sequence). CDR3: CASSDGLAGYNEQFF. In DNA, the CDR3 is TGCGCCAGCAGTGATGGACTAGCGGGCTACAATGAGCAGTTCTTC.

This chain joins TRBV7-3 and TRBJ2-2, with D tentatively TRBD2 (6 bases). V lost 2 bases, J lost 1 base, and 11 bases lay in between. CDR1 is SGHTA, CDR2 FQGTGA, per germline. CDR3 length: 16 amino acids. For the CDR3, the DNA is TGTGCCAGCAGCTTAGGAGGGCAGATGAACACCGGGGAGCTGTTTTTT. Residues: CASSLGGQMNTGELFF.

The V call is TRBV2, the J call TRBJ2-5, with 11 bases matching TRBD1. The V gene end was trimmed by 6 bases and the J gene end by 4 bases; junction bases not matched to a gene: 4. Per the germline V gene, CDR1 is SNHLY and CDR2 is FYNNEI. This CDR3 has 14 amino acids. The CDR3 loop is CASRLGTGGETQYF. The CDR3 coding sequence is TGTGCCAGCAGATTGGGGACAGGGGGAGAGACCCAGTACTTC. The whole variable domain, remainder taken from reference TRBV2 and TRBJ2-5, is EPEVTQTPSHQVTQMGQEVILRCVPISNHLYFYWYRQILGQKVEFLVSFYNNEISEKSEIFDDQFSVERPDGSNFTLKIRSTKLEDSAMYFCASRLGTGGETQYFGPGTRLLVL.

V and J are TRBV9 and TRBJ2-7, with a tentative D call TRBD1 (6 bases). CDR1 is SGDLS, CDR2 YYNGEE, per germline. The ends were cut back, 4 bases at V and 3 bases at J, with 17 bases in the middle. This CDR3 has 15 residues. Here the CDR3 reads CASSPQGLPRYEQYF. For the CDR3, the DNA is TGTGCCAGCAGCCCTCAGGGGTTACCGCGCTACGAGCAGTACTTC.

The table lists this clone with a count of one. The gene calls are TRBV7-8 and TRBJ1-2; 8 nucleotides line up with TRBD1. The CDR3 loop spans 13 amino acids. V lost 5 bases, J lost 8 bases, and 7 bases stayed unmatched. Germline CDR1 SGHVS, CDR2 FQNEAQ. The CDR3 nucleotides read TGTGCCAGCAGCCCGCAGGGGGCTCGAGGCTACACCTTC. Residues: CASSPQGARGYTF.

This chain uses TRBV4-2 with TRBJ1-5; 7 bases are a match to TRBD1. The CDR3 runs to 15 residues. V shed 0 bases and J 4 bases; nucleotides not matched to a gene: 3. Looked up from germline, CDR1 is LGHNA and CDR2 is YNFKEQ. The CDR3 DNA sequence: TGTGCCAGCAGCCAAGAGCCAGGGGGTAATCAGCCCCAGCATTTT. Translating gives CASSQEPGGNQPQHF.

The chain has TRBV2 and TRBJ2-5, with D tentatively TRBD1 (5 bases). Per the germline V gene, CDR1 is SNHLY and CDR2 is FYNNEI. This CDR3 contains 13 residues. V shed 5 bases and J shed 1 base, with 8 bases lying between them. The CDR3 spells CASSTGRQETQYF. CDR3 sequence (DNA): TGTGCCAGCAGTACAGGACGCCAAGAGACCCAGTACTTC.

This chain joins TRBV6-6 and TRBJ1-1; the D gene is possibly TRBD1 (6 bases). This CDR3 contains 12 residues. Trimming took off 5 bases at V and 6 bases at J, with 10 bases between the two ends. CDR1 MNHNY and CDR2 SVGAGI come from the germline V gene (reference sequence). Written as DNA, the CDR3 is TGTGCCAGCAGTCAGGGGTCGGCTGAAGCTTTCTTT. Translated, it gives CASSQGSAEAFF.

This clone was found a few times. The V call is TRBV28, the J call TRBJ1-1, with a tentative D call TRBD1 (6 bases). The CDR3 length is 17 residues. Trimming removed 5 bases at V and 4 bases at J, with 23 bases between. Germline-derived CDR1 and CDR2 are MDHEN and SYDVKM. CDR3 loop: CASSPRHFPDRSTEAFF. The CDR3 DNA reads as TGTGCCAGCAGTCCCCGCCATTTTCCGGACAGATCCACTGAAGCTTTCTTT.

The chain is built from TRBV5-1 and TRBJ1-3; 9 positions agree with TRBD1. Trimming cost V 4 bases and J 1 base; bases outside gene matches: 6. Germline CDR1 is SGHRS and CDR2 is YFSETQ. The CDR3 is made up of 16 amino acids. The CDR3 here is CASSPAGTGSGNTIYF. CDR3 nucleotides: TGCGCCAGCAGCCCGGCGGGGACAGGGTCTGGAAACACCATATATTTT.

This CDR3 is CASRTGRDYQPQHF. CDR3 bases: TGTGCCAGTCGGACTGGACGGGATTATCAGCCCCAGCATTTT. This chain links TRBV19 with TRBJ1-5, with no clear D. Looked up from germline, CDR1 is LNHDA and CDR2 is SQIVND (reference sequence). Deletions cut 8 bases from V and 5 bases from J, with 16 bases between. The CDR3 totals 14 residues.

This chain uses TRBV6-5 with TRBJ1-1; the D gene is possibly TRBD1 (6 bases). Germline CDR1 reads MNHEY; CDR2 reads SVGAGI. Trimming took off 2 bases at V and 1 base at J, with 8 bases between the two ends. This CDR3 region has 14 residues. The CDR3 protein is CASSYVGANTEAFF. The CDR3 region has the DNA TGTGCCAGCAGTTACGTGGGGGCGAACACTGAAGCTTTCTTT.

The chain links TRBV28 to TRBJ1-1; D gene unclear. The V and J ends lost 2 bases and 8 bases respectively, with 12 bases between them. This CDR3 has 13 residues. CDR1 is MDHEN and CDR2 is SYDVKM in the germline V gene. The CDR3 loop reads CASSLSGRTEAFF. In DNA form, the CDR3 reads TGTGCCAGCAGTTTAAGCGGCCGAACCGAAGCTTTCTTT.